The 22 T cell receptor beta chains presented below share a single source sample, sequenced in a study of Tregs in tolerant kidney transplant recipients. Clones were sequenced by immunoSEQ multiplex PCR, and TCRdb holds only the in-frame ones, with some missing. This table has 9,500 to 12,000 clones, around 91% appearing once. These TCRs are of unknown antigen specificity. The specimen comprised Tregs from blood cultured with allogeneic cells, sampled before the transplant. Source of these receptors: a human patient who received a combined kidney and bone marrow transplant.

The chain employs TRBV15 and TRBJ1-2; D unclear. This CDR3 has 15 amino acids. V lost 4 bases and J 5 bases, leaving 17 bases between the germline ends. CDR1 LNHNV and CDR2 YYDKDF come from the germline V gene (reference sequence). The CDR3 region has the DNA TGTGCCACCAGCAAAGAAATCATAGGAACGTATGGCTACACCTTC. Translating it yields CATSKEIIGTYGYTF.

This chain connects TRBV14 to TRBJ2-5, with D tentatively TRBD2 (5 bases). Trimming cost V 2 bases and J 5 bases, with 15 bases left between them. This CDR3 is built from 15 residues. CDR1 is SGHDN, CDR2 FVKESK, per germline. The CDR3 DNA reads TGTGCCAGCAGCCAACTATCGCGGGTCAGGGAGACCCAGTACTTC. Amino acid sequence: CASSQLSRVRETQYF. The complete variable domain, with remaining parts taken from reference TRBV14 and TRBJ2-5, reads EAGVTQFPSHSVIEKGQTVTLRCDPISGHDNLYWYRRVMGKEIKFLLHFVKESKQDESGMPNNRFLAERTGGTYSTLKVQPAELEDSGVYFCASSQLSRVRETQYFGPGTRLLVL.

The rearrangement joins TRBV18 to TRBJ2-2; 9 bases are shared with TRBD1. Losses at the gene ends were 3 bases for V and 7 bases for J; bases not matched to a gene: 3. CDR3 size: 14 residues. Germline V CDR1 and CDR2: KGHSH, LQKENI. Here the CDR3 DNA reads TGTGCCAGCTCACCGGGACAGGGAGACGGGGAGCTGTTTTTT. It yields the protein CASSPGQGDGELFF. The entire variable domain, with the rest obtained from reference TRBV18 and TRBJ2-2, is as follows: NAGVMQNPRHLVRRRGQEARLRCSPMKGHSHVYWYRQLPEEGLKFMVYLQKENIIDESGMPKERFSAEFPKEGPSILRIQQVVRGDSAAYFCASSPGQGDGELFFGEGSRLTVL.

The gene calls are TRBV7-2 and TRBJ1-1; TRBD1 is a possible D gene (5 bases). The CDR3 contains 12 residues. V lost 5 bases, J lost 8 bases, and 12 bases lay in between. Germline assignment: CDR1 SGHTA and CDR2 FQGNSA. DNA for the CDR3: TGTGCCAGCAGCCGCCGACAGTTGGAAGCTTTCTTT. Protein sequence: CASSRRQLEAFF.

The V and J genes are TRBV15 and TRBJ1-4; 12 bases align to TRBD1. Germline V gene data show CDR1 as LNHNV and CDR2 as YYDKDF (reference sequence). This CDR3 is built from 15 residues. V lost 5 bases to trimming and J lost 7 bases; unmatched junction nucleotides: 5. CDR3 coding DNA: TGTGCCACCAGCGGCCGGGACAGGGGGCGTGAAAAACTGTTTTTT. Translation gives CATSGRDRGREKLFF.

The V gene is TRBV2, the J gene TRBJ1-1; D gene uncertain. This CDR3 has 14 amino acids. Trimming shortened V by 4 bases and J by 3 bases, and 12 bases separated the two germline ends. Germline V gene data show CDR1 as SNHLY and CDR2 as FYNNEI. In nucleotides, the CDR3 is TGTGCCAGCAGTGCTTTGGGGAGGGACACTGAAGCTTTCTTT. Translation gives CASSALGRDTEAFF.

The rearrangement uses TRBV19 and TRBJ1-2, with D possibly being TRBD1 (6 bases). Germline V gene sequence: CDR1 LNHDA, CDR2 SQIVND (reference sequence). V lost 7 bases and J 4 bases, leaving 10 bases between the germline ends. The CDR3 runs 12 residues. DNA for the CDR3: TGTGCCAGTAACAGGGTCGGCTATGGCTACACCTTC. This sequence encodes CASNRVGYGYTF.

The chain recombines TRBV11-3 with TRBJ2-3; D may be TRBD1 (8 bases). The CDR3 has 15 amino acids. Trimming took 6 bases from V and 5 from J, leaving 18 bases between them. In germline, CDR1 is SGHNT, CDR2 YENEEA. For the CDR3, the DNA is TGTGCCAGCAGTTTCGGACAGGGAGGGGGAGATACGCAGTATTTT. It codes for CASSFGQGGGDTQYF.

In DNA form, the CDR3 reads TGTGCCAGCTCAGTCCGACAGGGGGACTATGGCTACACCTTC. Translating it yields CASSVRQGDYGYTF. The chain is built from TRBV18 and TRBJ1-2; 9 nucleotides line up with TRBD1. Per the germline V gene, CDR1 is KGHSH and CDR2 is LQKENI. Trimming at V came to 5 bases and at J to 3 bases, leaving 4 bases not matched to a gene. There are 14 residues in the CDR3.

The count of this clone is one. The J gene is TRBJ2-2, the V gene TRBV6-5; D is unresolved. The CDR3 is made up of 14 amino acids. V shed 1 base and J shed 1 base, with 4 bases lying between them. In germline, CDR1 is MNHEY, CDR2 SVGAGI. The CDR3 is CASSYLLNTGELFF. CDR3 bases: TGTGCCAGCAGTTACTTATTGAACACCGGGGAGCTGTTTTTT.

V gene TRBV7-2 combines with J gene TRBJ2-6; D may be TRBD1 (5 bases). The CDR3 spans 14 residues. Trimming removed 4 bases at V and 3 bases at J, with 7 bases between. CDR1 is SGHTA and CDR2 is FQGNSA in the germline V gene. For the CDR3, the DNA is TGTGCCAGCAGCTGGGGCGTTGGGGCCAACGTCCTGACTTTC. Protein: CASSWGVGANVLTF.

The chain has TRBV10-3 and TRBJ2-3; 9 positions agree with TRBD1. Germline V gene lookup returns CDR1 ENHRY and CDR2 SYGVKD. With 1 base clipped from V and 4 bases from J, the junction kept 3 bases outside the gene matches. This CDR3 is built from 15 residues. This chain's CDR3 is CAISEYRTGADTQYF. As DNA, the CDR3 is TGTGCCATCAGTGAGTACAGGACAGGGGCAGATACGCAGTATTTT.

The V gene is TRBV6-4, the J gene TRBJ2-1, with TRBD2 matching over 16 bases. J was trimmed by 4 bases and V by 7 bases; bases with no gene match: 10. The CDR3 runs to 18 residues. The V gene's germline CDR1 is MRHNA and CDR2 SNTAGT. In nucleotides, the CDR3 is TGTGCCAGCACCTTGGGACTAGCGGGAGGGCCTCCATACAATGAGCAGTTCTTC. It codes for CASTLGLAGGPPYNEQFF.

V gene TRBV11-1 combines with J gene TRBJ2-3; the match to TRBD2 covers 7 bases. This CDR3 spans 15 amino acids. CDR1 and CDR2 (germline): SGHAT, FQDESV (reference sequence). The V gene end was trimmed by 2 bases and the J gene end by 4 bases; junction bases not matched to a gene: 6. The CDR3 DNA follows: TGTGCCAGCAGCTTACGGGGGGTGAGGGCAGATACGCAGTATTTT. It translates to CASSLRGVRADTQYF. The complete variable domain, with remaining parts taken from reference TRBV11-1 and TRBJ2-3, reads EAEVAQSPRYKITEKSQAVAFWCDPISGHATLYWYRQILGQGPELLVQFQDESVVDDSQLPKDRFSAERLKGVDSTLKIQPAELGDSAMYLCASSLRGVRADTQYFGPGTRLTVL.

This clone appeared once. V usage is TRBV4-2 and J usage is TRBJ2-1; no clear D gene. CDR1 is LGHNA and CDR2 is YNFKEQ in the germline V gene. This CDR3 region has 17 residues. Trimming took 1 base from V and 0 from J, leaving 13 bases between them. CDR3 coding DNA: TGTGCCAGCAGCCAAGTTGGCGCCAGTCCCTCCTACAATGAGCAGTTCTTC. It yields the protein CASSQVGASPSYNEQFF.

V gene TRBV18 combines with J gene TRBJ1-5, with a tentative D call TRBD1 (5 bases). The CDR3 has 14 amino acids. CDR1 is KGHSH, CDR2 LQKENI, per germline. V lost 3 bases to trimming and J lost 6 bases, with 12 bases between them. CDR3 in DNA: TGTGCCAGCTCACCTCCAGGGTCGGGTCAGCCCCAGCATTTT. It encodes CASSPPGSGQPQHF.

This clone was counted once. This chain joins TRBV19 and TRBJ2-2, with 7 bases fitting TRBD2. J was trimmed by 6 bases and V by 2 bases; bases with no gene match: 9. The CDR3 has 16 residues. Germline CDR1 is LNHDA and CDR2 is SQIVND (reference sequence). CDR3 sequence: CASSISGGFRAGELFF. CDR3 nucleotide sequence: TGTGCCAGTAGTATATCCGGGGGGTTTCGGGCCGGGGAGCTGTTTTTT.

In this sample, this clone turned up once. This sequence joins TRBV10-1 and TRBJ1-5; 11 positions match TRBD1. This CDR3 spans 13 amino acids. Germline CDR1 and CDR2: WNHNN and SYGVQD (reference sequence). With V trimmed by 8 bases and J by 6 bases, 3 bases remained unmatched. In DNA form, the CDR3 reads TGCGCCAGCCGGACAGGGGGCTTTCAGCCCCAGCATTTT. It specifies CASRTGGFQPQHF.

Notes on this clone: Other DNA sequences in the same sample also yield this CDR3. The chain is built from TRBV5-1 and TRBJ2-5; D possibly corresponds to TRBD1 (6 bases). The CDR3 loop spans 15 amino acids. The germline V gene has CDR1 SGHRS and CDR2 YFSETQ. The V gene lost 0 bases and the J gene lost 5 bases, with 14 bases spanning the gap. The CDR3 region is CASSLEPGERETQYF. CDR3 bases: TGCGCCAGCAGCTTGGAGCCAGGGGAGAGGGAGACCCAGTACTTC.

This clone came up once. The chain uses TRBV5-4 and TRBJ2-7; TRBD1 might be the D (5 bases). Per the germline V gene, CDR1 is SGHNT and CDR2 is YYREEE (reference sequence). V lost 4 bases and J 2 bases, leaving 10 bases between the germline ends. The CDR3 loop spans 13 amino acids. The DNA for the CDR3 is TGTGCCAGCAGCCGTCGACAGACCTACGAGCAGTACTTC. This translates into CASSRRQTYEQYF.

This chain joins TRBV19 and TRBJ2-7; 8 bases match TRBD2. V was pared by 1 base and J by 2 bases, with 7 bases of the junction left unmatched. There are 16 residues in the CDR3. Germline values: CDR1 LNHDA, CDR2 SQIVND (reference sequence). This CDR3 reads CASSIGEAGLAYEQYF. Here the CDR3 DNA reads TGTGCCAGTAGTATAGGGGAGGCGGGACTAGCCTACGAGCAGTACTTC.

This sequence joins TRBV5-4 and TRBJ2-5, with 8 bases that match TRBD2. The trim removed 4 bases at V and 2 bases at J, leaving 10 bases unmatched. The germline gives CDR1 SGHNT, CDR2 YYREEE (reference sequence). The CDR3 loop spans 16 amino acids. CDR3 protein: CASSQALSGGQETQYF. DNA for the CDR3: TGTGCCAGCAGCCAAGCCCTCTCGGGGGGGCAAGAGACCCAGTACTTC.